This TCR beta chain was identified in a study of early T cells in non-severe SARS-CoV-2 infection. Study as a whole: Unsorted whole-blood RNA was sequenced in bulk, leaving chains unpaired.

V lost 3 bases and J lost 6, with 12 bases in between. The CDR3 runs to 13 residues. Germline V gene data show CDR1 as DFQATT and CDR2 as SNEGSKA (reference sequence). General study points: Matching results from VDJdb favored anti-spike CD8 responses, leaving private and CD4 specificities undetected.

Individual cDNA molecules received unique molecular identifiers. One entry per CDR3 protein results from TCRdb running MiXCR on the 5' RACE reads. Of 32,000 or so distinct CDR3 sequences listed, over 9% were seen once; the top ten hold under 15%. This clonotype was counted ten times or more. Its antigen is not identified. The source is an adult who was a healthcare worker with PCR-confirmed SARS-CoV-2 infection or an uninfected control (not recorded which). The chain recombines TRBV20-1 with TRBJ2-1; unclear D gene. Sequenced: whole blood. CDR3 sequence reads: CSASPVVGNEQFF. CDR3 coding DNA: TGCAGTGCTAGCCCTGTAGTGGGCAATGAGCAGTTCTTC.